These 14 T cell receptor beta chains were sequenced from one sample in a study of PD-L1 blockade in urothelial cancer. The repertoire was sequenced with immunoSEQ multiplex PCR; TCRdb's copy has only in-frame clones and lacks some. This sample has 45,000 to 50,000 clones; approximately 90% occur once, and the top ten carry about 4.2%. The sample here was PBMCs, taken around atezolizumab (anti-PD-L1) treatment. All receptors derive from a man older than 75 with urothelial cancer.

The CDR3 DNA reads TGTGCCAGCAGCTTAATGGCGGGAGTGAGGAATGAGCAGTTCTTC. Translating gives CASSLMAGVRNEQFF. The V and J genes are TRBV11-2 and TRBJ2-1; 7 bases fit TRBD2. The ends lost 2 bases at V and 7 bases at J; junction bases unmatched: 8. The germline V gene encodes CDR1 SGHAT and CDR2 FQNNGV. The CDR3 is 15 residues long.

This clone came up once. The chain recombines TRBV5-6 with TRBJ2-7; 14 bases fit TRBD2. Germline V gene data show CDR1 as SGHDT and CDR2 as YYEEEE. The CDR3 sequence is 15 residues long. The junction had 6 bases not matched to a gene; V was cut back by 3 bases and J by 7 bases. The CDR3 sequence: CASSWGLAGVKEQYF. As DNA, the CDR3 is TGTGCCAGCAGCTGGGGACTAGCGGGAGTAAAAGAGCAGTACTTC.

CDR3 sequence (DNA): TGTGCCAGCAGCTTCCAACAGACCTCTAACTATGGCTACACCTTC. Translating gives CASSFQQTSNYGYTF. The rearrangement joins TRBV5-6 to TRBJ1-2; no clear D gene. Germline V gene sequence: CDR1 SGHDT, CDR2 YYEEEE. Trimming removed 2 bases from V and 0 bases from J, with 11 bases in between. The CDR3 runs to 15 residues.

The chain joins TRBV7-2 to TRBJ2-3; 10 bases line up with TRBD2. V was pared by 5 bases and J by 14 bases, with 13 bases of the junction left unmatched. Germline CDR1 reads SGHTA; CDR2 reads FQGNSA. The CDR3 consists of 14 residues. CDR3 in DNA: TGTGCCAGCAGCGCAAGGACTAGCGGAGGGGTTCGGTATTTT. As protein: CASSARTSGGVRYF. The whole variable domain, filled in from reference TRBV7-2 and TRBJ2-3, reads GAGVSQSPSNKVTEKGKDVELRCDPISGHTALYWYRQSLGQGLEFLIYFQGNSAPDKSGLPSDRFSAERTGGSVSTLTIQRTQQEDSAVYLCASSARTSGGVRYFGPGTRLTVL.

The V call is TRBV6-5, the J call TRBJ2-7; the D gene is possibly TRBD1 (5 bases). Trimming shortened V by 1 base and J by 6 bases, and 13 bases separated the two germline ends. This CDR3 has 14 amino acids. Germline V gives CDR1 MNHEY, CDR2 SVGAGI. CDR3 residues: CASSYFQGSAEQYF. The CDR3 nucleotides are TGTGCCAGCAGTTACTTTCAGGGATCGGCCGAGCAGTACTTC.

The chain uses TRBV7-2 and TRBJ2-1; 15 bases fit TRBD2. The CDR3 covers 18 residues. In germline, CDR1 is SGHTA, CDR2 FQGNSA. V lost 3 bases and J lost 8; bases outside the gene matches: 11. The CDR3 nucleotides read TGTGCCAGCAGCTTGGTGGTCTTGGGACTAGCGGGAGGCGATGAGCAGTTCTTC. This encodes CASSLVVLGLAGGDEQFF.

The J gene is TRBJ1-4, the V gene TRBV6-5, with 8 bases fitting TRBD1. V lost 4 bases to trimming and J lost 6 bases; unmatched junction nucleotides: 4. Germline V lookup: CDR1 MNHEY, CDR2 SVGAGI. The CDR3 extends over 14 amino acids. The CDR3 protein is CASSFYRGDEKLFF. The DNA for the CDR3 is TGTGCCAGCAGTTTCTACAGGGGGGATGAAAAACTGTTTTTT.

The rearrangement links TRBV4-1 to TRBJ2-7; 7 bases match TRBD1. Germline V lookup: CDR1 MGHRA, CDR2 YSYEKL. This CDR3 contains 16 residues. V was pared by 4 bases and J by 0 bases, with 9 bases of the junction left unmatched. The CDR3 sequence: CASSRQHRDSSYEQYF. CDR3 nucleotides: TGCGCCAGCAGCCGACAACATCGGGACAGCTCCTACGAGCAGTACTTC.

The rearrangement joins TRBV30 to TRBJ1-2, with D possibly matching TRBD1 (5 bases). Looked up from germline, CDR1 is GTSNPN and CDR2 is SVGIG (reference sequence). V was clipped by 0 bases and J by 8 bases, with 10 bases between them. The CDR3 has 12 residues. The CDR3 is CAWSVQVHGYTF. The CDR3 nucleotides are TGTGCCTGGAGTGTACAGGTCCACGGCTACACCTTC.

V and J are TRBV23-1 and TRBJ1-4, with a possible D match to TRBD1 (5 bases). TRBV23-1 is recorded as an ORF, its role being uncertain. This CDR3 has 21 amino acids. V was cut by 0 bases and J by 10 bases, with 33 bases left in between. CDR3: CASSQSLRAGRTARRMGKLFF. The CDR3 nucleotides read TGCGCCAGCAGTCAATCGTTGCGGGCGGGACGGACGGCACGTCGAATGGGAAAACTGTTTTTT.

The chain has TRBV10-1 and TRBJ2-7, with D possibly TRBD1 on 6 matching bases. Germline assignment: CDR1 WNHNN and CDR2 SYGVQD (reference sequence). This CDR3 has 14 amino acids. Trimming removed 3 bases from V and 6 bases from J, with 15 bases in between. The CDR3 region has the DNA TGCGCCAGCAGTGAAGCCGCCCTAGGGGGCGAGCAGTACTTC. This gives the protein CASSEAALGGEQYF.

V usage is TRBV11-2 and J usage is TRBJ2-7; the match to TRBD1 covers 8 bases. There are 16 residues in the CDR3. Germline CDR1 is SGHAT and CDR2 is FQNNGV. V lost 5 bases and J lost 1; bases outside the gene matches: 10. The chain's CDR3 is CASSPAHRGSSYEQYF. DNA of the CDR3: TGTGCCAGCAGCCCGGCGCACAGGGGGTCGTCCTACGAGCAGTACTTC.

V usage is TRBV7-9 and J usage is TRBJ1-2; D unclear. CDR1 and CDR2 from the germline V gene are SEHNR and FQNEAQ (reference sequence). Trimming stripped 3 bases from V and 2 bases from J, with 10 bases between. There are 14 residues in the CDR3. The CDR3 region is CASSLEGGNYGYTF. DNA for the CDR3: TGTGCCAGCAGCTTGGAGGGAGGCAACTATGGCTACACCTTC.

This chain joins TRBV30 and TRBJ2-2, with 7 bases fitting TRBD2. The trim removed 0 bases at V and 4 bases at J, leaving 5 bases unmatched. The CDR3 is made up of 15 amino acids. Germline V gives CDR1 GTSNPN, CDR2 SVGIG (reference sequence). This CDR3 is CAWSVGTTSTGELFF. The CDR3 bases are TGTGCCTGGAGTGTTGGGACTACCAGCACCGGGGAGCTGTTTTTT.